These T cell receptor beta chains were read from a single sample in a study of OX40 agonist ivuxolimab in advanced cancers. Data came from immunoSEQ multiplex PCR; TCRdb stores just in-frame clones and leaves some out. The profile shows more than 60,000 clones, approximately 94% of them singletons. Sequences were derived from CD4+ or CD8+ T cells sorted from blood, sampled in a trial of the OX40 agonist ivuxolimab. The receptors were gathered from an adult with an advanced solid tumor such as melanoma, head and neck, liver or kidney cancer. Each CDR3 is given with its conserved first and last residue. The order of the fields is V gene, CDR3 protein.

V gene: TRBV9
CDR3 protein: CASSISGRWGTDTQYF

V gene: TRBV25-1
CDR3 protein: CASSGAGVGYGYTF

V gene: TRBV5-6
CDR3 protein: CASSSPLAGAYEQYF

V gene: TRBV5-4
CDR3 protein: CASSLVVGDREGYTF

V gene: TRBV28
CDR3 protein: CASSLFQGTDTQYF

V gene: TRBV9
CDR3 protein: CASSVGDTAYEQYF

V gene: TRBV11-3
CDR3 protein: CASSVLHREQYF

V gene: TRBV4-3
CDR3 protein: CASSPGGWGDTEAFF

V gene: TRBV9
CDR3 protein: CASSVEGSGPYEQYF

V gene: TRBV4-1
CDR3 protein: CASSAGTSFYEQYF

V gene: TRBV2
CDR3 protein: CASSAGTGGEYQPQHF

V gene: TRBV9
CDR3 protein: CASSPPLAAIDTQYF

V gene: TRBV21-1
CDR3 protein: CASSKERIRASGRNADTQYF

V gene: TRBV11-2
CDR3 protein: CASTSTSLGSYEQYF

V gene: TRBV2
CDR3 protein: CASRLTGHYEQYF

V gene: TRBV5-1
CDR3 protein: CASSATMWVRGMGIASSYNEQFF

V gene: TRBV9
CDR3 protein: CASSPSSHSSYEQYF

V gene: TRBV11-2
CDR3 protein: CASSLVYEQYF

V gene: TRBV27
CDR3 protein: CASSSGNTIYF

V gene: TRBV29-1
CDR3 protein: CSVVGGRDNEQFF

V gene: TRBV6-6
CDR3 protein: CASTKTGELSYTF

V gene: TRBV4-2
CDR3 protein: CASSQDNWQGVNEQFF

V gene: TRBV28
CDR3 protein: CASSLGQGMADTQYF

V gene: TRBV6-5
CDR3 protein: CASSLPAGGPETQYF

V gene: TRBV14
CDR3 protein: CASSLGQGFYNEQFF

V gene: TRBV28
CDR3 protein: CASSPGRTHNQYF

V gene: TRBV7-9
CDR3 protein: CASSLAGSSNQPQHF

V gene: TRBV12-1
CDR3 protein: CASSFFLISIREQYF

V gene: TRBV13
CDR3 protein: CASSLPSRTSGYEQYF

V gene: TRBV6-1
CDR3 protein: CASGGGGGYTF

V gene: TRBV5-6
CDR3 protein: CASSSVIPPSNTGELFF

V gene: TRBV29-1
CDR3 protein: CSVERGAGPYNEQFF

V gene: TRBV6-6
CDR3 protein: CATGQPAEAFF

V gene: TRBV2
CDR3 protein: CASPKTYEQYF

V gene: TRBV9
CDR3 protein: CASSVGRENEQFF

V gene: TRBV7-2
CDR3 protein: CASSLWDYEQYF

V gene: TRBV9
CDR3 protein: CASSVAGLKKETQYF

V gene: TRBV9
CDR3 protein: CASSVEDTLNTGELFF

V gene: TRBV19
CDR3 protein: CASSVRDRRNTEAFF

V gene: TRBV4-3
CDR3 protein: CASSQDMTGYDYGYTF

V gene: TRBV5-4
CDR3 protein: CASSLVQGRAFF

V gene: TRBV19
CDR3 protein: CASSHRGREQYF

V gene: TRBV4-1
CDR3 protein: CASSQDPGHEQYF

V gene: TRBV4-2
CDR3 protein: CASSQEVTNQPQHF

V gene: TRBV9
CDR3 protein: CASSPGLAGGRVETQYF

V gene: TRBV27
CDR3 protein: CASSWGETQYF

V gene: TRBV6-5
CDR3 protein: CASSYSRDTEAFF

V gene: TRBV4-3
CDR3 protein: CASSQAGAAELFF

V gene: TRBV5-1
CDR3 protein: CASSGGLESSYNEQFF

V gene: TRBV19
CDR3 protein: CASTSPGSSALSYEQYF

V gene: TRBV7-2
CDR3 protein: CASSSDRGYSYEQYF